What follows is one T cell receptor beta chain and its context. Its target is unknown. UMI-labeled TRB cDNA libraries were prepared by 5' RACE. TCRdb reworked the 5' RACE reads into one entry per CDR3 protein, no DNA. The ten top clones account for less than 0.85%, within a sample of about 98,000 distinct CDR3 sequences. This sample stems from a study of CXCR3-negative and CXCR3-positive naive CD8 T cells. The germline V gene encodes CDR1 MDHEN and CDR2 SYDVKM. CDR3 length: 12 residues. A CD45RO-CCR7+CD27+CD95- profile was what naive CD8+ T cells displayed. Study-wide findings and caveats: Memory cells diverged, while naive CXCR3-positive and CXCR3-negative cells had similar TRBV-TRBJ usage. For CXCR3-positive naive cells, TRB CDR3s were more hydrophobic than those of CXCR3-negative naive cells. Diversity in memory CD8+ cells fell much lower than the comparably high levels seen in both naive subsets.

Specimen: naive CXCR3+ CD8+ T cells from blood. Described subset: CD45RO-CCR7+CD27+CD95- naive CD8+ T cells expressing CXCR3 (TNR3+). The V and J genes are TRBV28 and TRBJ1-5. This TCR was sampled from a human donor in good health. Some clones in this sample may be carry-over from other donors' samples. The CDR3 is CASSFFSQAQHF.